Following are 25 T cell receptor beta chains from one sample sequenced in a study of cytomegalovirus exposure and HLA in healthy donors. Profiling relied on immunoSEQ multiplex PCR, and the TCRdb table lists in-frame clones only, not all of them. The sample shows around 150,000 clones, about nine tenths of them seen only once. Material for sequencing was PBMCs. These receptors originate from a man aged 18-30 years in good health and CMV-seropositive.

The CDR3 sequence: CASSLELAGNGGELFF. CDR3 sequence (DNA): TGCGCCAGCAGCTTGGAACTAGCGGGAAATGGCGGGGAGCTGTTTTTT. The rearrangement uses TRBV5-1 and TRBJ2-2; the match to TRBD2 covers 10 bases. Trimming cost V 0 bases and J 7 bases; bases outside gene matches: 6. This CDR3 is 16 amino acids long. CDR1 and CDR2 from the germline V gene are SGHRS and YFSETQ.

CDR3 sequence: CSATTGESGNQPQHF. The CDR3 nucleotides read TGCAGCGCAACCACAGGGGAATCAGGCAATCAGCCCCAGCATTTT. The chain recombines TRBV29-1 with TRBJ1-5; 7 bases fit TRBD1. V lost 7 bases, J lost 2 bases, and 11 bases stayed unmatched. The CDR3 covers 15 residues. Per the germline V gene, CDR1 is SQVTM and CDR2 is ANQGSEA.

The CDR3 nucleotides read TGTGCCAGCAGCTTCAACTCTCCAACCTACGAGCAGTACTTC. Encoded protein: CASSFNSPTYEQYF. This chain links TRBV5-4 with TRBJ2-7; the D is unclear. Trimming took off 2 bases at V and 2 bases at J, with 11 bases between the two ends. The CDR3 spans 14 residues. Germline V gene lookup returns CDR1 SGHNT and CDR2 YYREEE (reference sequence). The full variable domain, rest sourced from reference TRBV5-4 and TRBJ2-7, is ETGVTQSPTHLIKTRGQQVTLRCSSQSGHNTVSWYQQALGQGPQFIFQYYREEENGRGNFPPRFSGLQFPNYSSELNVNALELDDSALYLCASSFNSPTYEQYFGPGTRLTVT.

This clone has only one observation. The CDR3 region has the DNA TGTGCCAGCAGCAGCAAACTCGGACAGGGGTCCTACGAGCAGTACTTC. This encodes CASSSKLGQGSYEQYF. J is TRBJ2-7 and V is TRBV11-2, with 9 bases that match TRBD1. J lost 1 base, V lost 5 bases, and 9 bases had no gene match. Germline lookup yields CDR1 SGHAT and CDR2 FQNNGV. The CDR3 totals 16 residues.

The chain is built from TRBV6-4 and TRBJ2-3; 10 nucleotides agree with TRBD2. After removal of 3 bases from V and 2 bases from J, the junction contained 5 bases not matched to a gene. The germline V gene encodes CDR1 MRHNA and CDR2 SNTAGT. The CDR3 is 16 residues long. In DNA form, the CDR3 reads TGTGCCAGCAGTGAGAGGACTAGCGGTTACACAGATACGCAGTATTTT. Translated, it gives CASSERTSGYTDTQYF.

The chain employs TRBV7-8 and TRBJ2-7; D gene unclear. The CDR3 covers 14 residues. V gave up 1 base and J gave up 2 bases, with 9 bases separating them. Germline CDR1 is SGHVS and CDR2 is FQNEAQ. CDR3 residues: CASSLEAVTYEQYF. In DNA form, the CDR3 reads TGTGCCAGCAGCTTAGAGGCGGTAACCTACGAGCAGTACTTC.

CDR3 sequence: CAWRLGVATNEKLFF. As DNA, the CDR3 is TGTGCCTGGAGGCTGGGCGTTGCAACTAATGAAAAACTGTTTTTT. V is TRBV30 and J is TRBJ1-4, with D unresolved. Germline CDR1 and CDR2: GTSNPN and SVGIG (reference sequence). This CDR3 spans 15 amino acids. Trimming removed 3 bases from V and 0 bases from J, with 11 bases in between.

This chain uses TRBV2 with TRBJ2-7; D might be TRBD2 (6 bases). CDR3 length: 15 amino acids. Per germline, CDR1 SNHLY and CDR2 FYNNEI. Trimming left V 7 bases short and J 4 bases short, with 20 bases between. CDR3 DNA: TGTGCCAGCACCCCCGTGGGGACGGGGGTTTACGAGCAGTACTTC. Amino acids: CASTPVGTGVYEQYF.

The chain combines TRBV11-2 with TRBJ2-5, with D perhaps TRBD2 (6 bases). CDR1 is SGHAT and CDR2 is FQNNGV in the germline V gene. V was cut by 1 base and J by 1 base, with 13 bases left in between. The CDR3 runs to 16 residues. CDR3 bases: TGTGCCAGCAGCTTAGGCACCCAAGCGGGCCAAGAGACCCAGTACTTC. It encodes CASSLGTQAGQETQYF.

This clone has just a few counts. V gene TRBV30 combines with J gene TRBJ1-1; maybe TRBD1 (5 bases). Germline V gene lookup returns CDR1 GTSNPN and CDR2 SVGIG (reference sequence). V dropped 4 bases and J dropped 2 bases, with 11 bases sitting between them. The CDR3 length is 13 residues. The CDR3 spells CAWTRQINTEAFF. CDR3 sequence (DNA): TGTGCCTGGACCCGACAGATCAACACTGAAGCTTTCTTT.

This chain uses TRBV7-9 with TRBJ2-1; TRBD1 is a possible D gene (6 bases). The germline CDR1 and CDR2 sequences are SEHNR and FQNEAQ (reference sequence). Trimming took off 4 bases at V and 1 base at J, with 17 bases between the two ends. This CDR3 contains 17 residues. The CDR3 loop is CASSSVGGIPSYNEQFF. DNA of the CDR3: TGTGCCAGCAGCTCAGTAGGGGGAATACCGTCCTACAATGAGCAGTTCTTC.

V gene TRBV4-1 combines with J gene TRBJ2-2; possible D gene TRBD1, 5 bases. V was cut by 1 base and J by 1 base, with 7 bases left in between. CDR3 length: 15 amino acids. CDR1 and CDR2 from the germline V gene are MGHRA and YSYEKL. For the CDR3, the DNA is TGCGCCAGCAGCCAAGGGGGCGGGAACACCGGGGAGCTGTTTTTT. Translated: CASSQGGGNTGELFF.

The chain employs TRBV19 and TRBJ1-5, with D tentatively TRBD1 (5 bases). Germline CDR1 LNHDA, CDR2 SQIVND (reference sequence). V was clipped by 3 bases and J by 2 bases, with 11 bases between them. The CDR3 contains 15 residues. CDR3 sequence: CASSIIRVGNQPQHF. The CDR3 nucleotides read TGTGCCAGTAGTATCATCAGGGTTGGCAATCAGCCCCAGCATTTT.

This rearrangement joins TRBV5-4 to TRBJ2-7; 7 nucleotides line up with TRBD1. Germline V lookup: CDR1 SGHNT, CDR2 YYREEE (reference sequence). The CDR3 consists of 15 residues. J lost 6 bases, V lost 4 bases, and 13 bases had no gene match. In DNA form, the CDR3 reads TGTGCCAGCAGCCTAGACAGGGTCCCCCCGGGCGAGCAGTACTTC. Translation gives CASSLDRVPPGEQYF.

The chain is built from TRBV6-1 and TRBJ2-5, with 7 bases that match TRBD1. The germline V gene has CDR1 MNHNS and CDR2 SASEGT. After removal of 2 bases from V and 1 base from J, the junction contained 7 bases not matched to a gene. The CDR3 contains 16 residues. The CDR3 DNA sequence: TGTGCCAGCAGTGAAACCCGGACAGGTCTCCAAGAGACCCAGTACTTC. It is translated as CASSETRTGLQETQYF.

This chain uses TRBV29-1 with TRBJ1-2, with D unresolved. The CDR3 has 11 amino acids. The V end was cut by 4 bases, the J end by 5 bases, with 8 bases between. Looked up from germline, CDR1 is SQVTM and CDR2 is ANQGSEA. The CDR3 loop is CSVASSYGYTF. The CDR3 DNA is TGCAGCGTTGCCTCCAGTTATGGCTACACCTTC.

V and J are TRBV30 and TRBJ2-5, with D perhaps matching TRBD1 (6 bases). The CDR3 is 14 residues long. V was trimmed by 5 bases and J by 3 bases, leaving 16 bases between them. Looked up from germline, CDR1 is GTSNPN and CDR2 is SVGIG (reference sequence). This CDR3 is CAWPPDRWEETQYF. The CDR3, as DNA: TGTGCCTGGCCCCCGGACAGATGGGAAGAGACCCAGTACTTC.

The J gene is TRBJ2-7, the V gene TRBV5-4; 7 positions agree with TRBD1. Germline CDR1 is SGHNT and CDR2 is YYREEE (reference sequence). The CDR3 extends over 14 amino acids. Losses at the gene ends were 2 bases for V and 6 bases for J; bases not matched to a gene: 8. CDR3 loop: CASSLRQGGAEQYF. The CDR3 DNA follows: TGTGCCAGCAGCTTAAGACAGGGTGGGGCCGAGCAGTACTTC.

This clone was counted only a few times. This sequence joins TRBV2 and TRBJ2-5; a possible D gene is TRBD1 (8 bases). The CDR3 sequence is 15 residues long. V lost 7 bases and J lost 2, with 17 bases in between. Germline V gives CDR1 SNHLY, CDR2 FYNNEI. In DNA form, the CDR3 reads TGTGCCAGCATCTACGACAGGGGAGGGCAAGAGACCCAGTACTTC. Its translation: CASIYDRGGQETQYF.

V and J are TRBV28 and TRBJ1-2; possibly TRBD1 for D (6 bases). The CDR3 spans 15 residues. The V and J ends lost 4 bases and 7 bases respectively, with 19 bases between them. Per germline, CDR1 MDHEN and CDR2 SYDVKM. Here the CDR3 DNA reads TGTGCCAGCAGTTCATCGTCAACCACAGGGTTTGGCTACACCTTC. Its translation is CASSSSSTTGFGYTF.

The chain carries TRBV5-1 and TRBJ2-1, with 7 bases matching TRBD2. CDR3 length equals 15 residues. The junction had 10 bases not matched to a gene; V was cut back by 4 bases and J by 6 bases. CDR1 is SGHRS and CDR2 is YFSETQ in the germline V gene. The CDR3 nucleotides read TGCGCCAGCAGCCTTAGCGGGTTAATCCCCAATGAGCAGTTCTTC. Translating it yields CASSLSGLIPNEQFF.

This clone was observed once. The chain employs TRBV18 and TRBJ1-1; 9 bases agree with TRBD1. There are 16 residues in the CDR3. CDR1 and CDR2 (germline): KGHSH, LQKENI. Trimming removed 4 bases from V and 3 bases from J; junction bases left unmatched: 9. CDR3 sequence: CASSQTGTGLYTEAFF. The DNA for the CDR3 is TGTGCCAGCTCACAAACCGGGACAGGGCTTTACACTGAAGCTTTCTTT.

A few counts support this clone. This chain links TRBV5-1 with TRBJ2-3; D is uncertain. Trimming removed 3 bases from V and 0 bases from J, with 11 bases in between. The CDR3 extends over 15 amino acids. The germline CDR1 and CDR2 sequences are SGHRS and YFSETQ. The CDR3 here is CASSSQDFSTDTQYF. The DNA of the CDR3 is TGCGCCAGCAGCTCCCAAGACTTTAGCACAGATACGCAGTATTTT.

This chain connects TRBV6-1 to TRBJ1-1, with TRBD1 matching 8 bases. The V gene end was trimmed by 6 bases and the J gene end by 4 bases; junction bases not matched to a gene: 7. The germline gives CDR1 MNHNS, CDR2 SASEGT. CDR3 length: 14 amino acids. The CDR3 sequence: CASRAGGIITEAFF. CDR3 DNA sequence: TGTGCCAGCAGAGCAGGGGGCATAATCACTGAAGCTTTCTTT.

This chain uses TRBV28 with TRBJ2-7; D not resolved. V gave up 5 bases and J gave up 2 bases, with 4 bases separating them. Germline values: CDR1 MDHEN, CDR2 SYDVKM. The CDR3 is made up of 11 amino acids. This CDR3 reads CASSHTYEQYF. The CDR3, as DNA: TGTGCCAGCAGTCACACCTACGAGCAGTACTTC.